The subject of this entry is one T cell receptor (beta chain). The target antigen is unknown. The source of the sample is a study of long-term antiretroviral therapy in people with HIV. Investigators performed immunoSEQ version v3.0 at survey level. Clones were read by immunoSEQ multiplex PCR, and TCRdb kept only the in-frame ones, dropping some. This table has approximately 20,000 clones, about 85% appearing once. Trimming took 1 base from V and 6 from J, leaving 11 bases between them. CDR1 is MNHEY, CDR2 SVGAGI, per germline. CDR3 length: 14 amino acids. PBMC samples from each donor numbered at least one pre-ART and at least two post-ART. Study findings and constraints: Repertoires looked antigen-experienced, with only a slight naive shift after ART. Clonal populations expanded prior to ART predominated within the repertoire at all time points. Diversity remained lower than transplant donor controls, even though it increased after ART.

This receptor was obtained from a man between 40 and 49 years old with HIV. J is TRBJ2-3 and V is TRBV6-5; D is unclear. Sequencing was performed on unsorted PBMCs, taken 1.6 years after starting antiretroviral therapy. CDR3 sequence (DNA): TGTGCCAGCAGTTACTTGACGGCGGAGGATACGCAGTATTTT. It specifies CASSYLTAEDTQYF.